This T cell receptor (beta chain) derives from a study of Ad26.COV2.S vaccination and SARS-CoV-2 variants. Study context: COV1001, an Ad26.COV2.S trial, supplied this vaccine-arm donor.

Profiling relied on immunoSEQ multiplex PCR, and the TCRdb table lists in-frame clones only, not all of them. The data hold about 430,000 clones, with 90% observed a single time. Sample treatment: 19 received Ad26.COV2.S at low or high dose, single or two shots; 5 received placebo; per-sample allocation not given. On day 63 after the first injection, vaccine and placebo recipients gave samples. Trimming pared 1 base from V and 1 base from J, leaving 5 bases between. The CDR3 runs to 14 residues. The germline gives CDR1 MGHRA, CDR2 YSYEKL. This sequence originates from a person aged 18 to 65 who received the Ad26.COV2.S COVID-19 vaccine or a placebo. Source: peripheral blood, taken in a trial of Ad26.COV2.S vaccine versus placebo. The V gene is TRBV4-1, the J gene TRBJ1-5; D gene uncertain. As DNA, the CDR3 is TGCGCCAGCAGCCAAGTTTTGAGCAATCAGCCCCAGCATTTT. Its protein product is CASSQVLSNQPQHF.